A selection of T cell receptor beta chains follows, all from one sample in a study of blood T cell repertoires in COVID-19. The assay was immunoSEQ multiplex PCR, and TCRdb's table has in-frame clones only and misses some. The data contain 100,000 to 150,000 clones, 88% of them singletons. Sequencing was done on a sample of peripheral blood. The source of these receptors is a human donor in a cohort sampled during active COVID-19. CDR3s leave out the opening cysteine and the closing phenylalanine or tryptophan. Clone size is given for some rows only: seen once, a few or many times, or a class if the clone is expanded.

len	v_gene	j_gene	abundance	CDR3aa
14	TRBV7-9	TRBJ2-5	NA	ASSPRVRDLEETQY
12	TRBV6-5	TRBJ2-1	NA	ASSYSLARDEQF
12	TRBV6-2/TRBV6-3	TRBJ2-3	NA	ASSSGSRGDTQY
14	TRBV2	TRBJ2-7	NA	ASTLVTRGPTYEQY
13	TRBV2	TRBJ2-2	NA	ASSRTGMNTGELF
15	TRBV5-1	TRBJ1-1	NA	ASSREGGGSGNTEAF
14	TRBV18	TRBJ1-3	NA	ASSPSGTGGGNTIY
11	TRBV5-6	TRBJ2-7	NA	ASSWNSNYEQY
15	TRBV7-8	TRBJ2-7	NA	ASSGGGQPPRVYEQY
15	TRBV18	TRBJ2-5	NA	ASSPLTGPLLGETQY
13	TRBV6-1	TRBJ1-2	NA	ASSEGASANYGYT
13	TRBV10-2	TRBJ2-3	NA	ASSEWGTSTDTQY
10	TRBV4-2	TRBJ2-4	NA	ASSGGLDIQY
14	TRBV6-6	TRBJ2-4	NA	ASSYEGRGAKNIQY
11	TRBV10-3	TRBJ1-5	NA	AISRDRGQPQH
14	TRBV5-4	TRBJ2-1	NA	ASSPGGTGVFYEQF
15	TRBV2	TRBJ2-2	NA	ASSFAYRVSNTGELF
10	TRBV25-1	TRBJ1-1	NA	ASRDAGTEAF
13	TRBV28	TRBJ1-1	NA	ASSLSGGDGPEAF
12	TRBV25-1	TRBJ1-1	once	ASSGDRGSAEAF
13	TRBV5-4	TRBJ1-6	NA	ASSLVDSYNSPLH
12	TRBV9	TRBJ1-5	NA	ASSARFSNQPQH
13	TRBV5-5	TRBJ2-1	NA	ASSSLADSYNEQF
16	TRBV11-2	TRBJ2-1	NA	ASSLPYGTPNSYNEQF
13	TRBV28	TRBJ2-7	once	ASSPAGKFQNEQY
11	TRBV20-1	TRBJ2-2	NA	SASGALNGELF
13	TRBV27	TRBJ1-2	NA	ASSPREEGNYGYT
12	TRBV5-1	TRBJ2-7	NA	ASSLGQGVNEQY
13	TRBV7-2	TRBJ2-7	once	ASSLVRGGPYEQY
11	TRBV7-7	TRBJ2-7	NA	ASSPTRRGEQY
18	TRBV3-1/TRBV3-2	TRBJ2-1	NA	ASSQSGWGAGLGSYNEQF
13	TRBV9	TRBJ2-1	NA	ASSVAGRSTNEQF
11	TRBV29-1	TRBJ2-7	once	SVRTSHSYEQY
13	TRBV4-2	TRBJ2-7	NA	ASSQGRGGPYEQY
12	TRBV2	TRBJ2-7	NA	ASTGTGDSYEQY
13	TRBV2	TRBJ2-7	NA	ASRETSGSRYEQY
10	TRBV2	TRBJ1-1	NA	ASTPDTTEAF
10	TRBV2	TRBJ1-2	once	ASSETTGGYT
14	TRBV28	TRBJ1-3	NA	ASSLPAGGSGNTIY
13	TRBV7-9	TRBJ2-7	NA	ASSLGGAGAYEQY
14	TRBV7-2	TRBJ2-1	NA	ASSTLAASSYNEQF
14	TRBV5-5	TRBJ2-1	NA	ASSSRVLYSYNEQF
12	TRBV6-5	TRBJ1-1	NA	ASSRADMNTEAF
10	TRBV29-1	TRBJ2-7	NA	SVAGDGYEQY
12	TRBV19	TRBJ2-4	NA	ASSTRGQGDIQY
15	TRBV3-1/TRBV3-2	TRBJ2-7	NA	ASSQVSRGRSSYEQY
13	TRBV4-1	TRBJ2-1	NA	ASSQFDGGLNEQF
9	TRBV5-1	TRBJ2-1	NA	ASRSGGGKF
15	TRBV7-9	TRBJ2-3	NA	ASSLVPQALYTDTQY
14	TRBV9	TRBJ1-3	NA	ASSAHRGTLGNTIY
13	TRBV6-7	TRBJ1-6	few	ASLGPGQGNSPLH
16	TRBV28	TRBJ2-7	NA	ASSYEAGKGLVSYEQY
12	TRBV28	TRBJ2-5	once	ASSLLEARETQY
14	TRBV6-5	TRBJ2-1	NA	ASSSLAGGSYNEQF
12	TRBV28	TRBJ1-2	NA	ASRTPDRGSGYT
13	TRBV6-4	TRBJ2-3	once	ASSDSASTTDTQY
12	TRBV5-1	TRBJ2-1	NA	ASSLGQSYNEQF